This T cell receptor (beta chain) comes out of a study of cytomegalovirus exposure and HLA in healthy donors. General study findings and limits: Both high specificity and high sensitivity reportedly marked the classifier's diagnosis of cytomegalovirus status. Some public TCRs appeared in many individuals, while most sequences were rare.

The CDR3 is 14 amino acids. CDR1 SQVTM and CDR2 ANQGSEA come from the germline V gene. Trimming took off 7 bases at V and 0 bases at J, with 15 bases between the two ends. Measured with immunoSEQ multiplex PCR; TCRdb has only the in-frame clones, and not every one. The sample contains 150,000 to 200,000 clones, around 84% of which appear only once. This clone was picked up one time. No antigen is known for it. The TCR comes from a man aged 18 to 29 in good health and CMV-seropositive. Sequencing was performed on PBMCs. This chain uses TRBV29-1 with TRBJ2-5; the D gene is possibly TRBD1 (5 bases). In DNA, the CDR3 is TGCAGCGCCACACATCGCAGGGACCAAGAGACCCAGTACTTC. It is translated as CSATHRRDQETQYF. Combining the CDR3 with reference TRBV29-1 and TRBJ2-5 gives the whole variable domain SAVISQKPSRDICQRGTSLTIQCQVDSQVTMMFWYRQQPGQSLTLIATANQGSEATYESGFVIDKFPISRPNLTFSTLTVSNMSPEDSSIYLCSATHRRDQETQYFGPGTRLLVL.